The 15 T cell receptor beta chains below come from one sample, sequenced in a study of cytomegalovirus exposure and HLA in healthy donors (dated by TCRdb to 2016 to 2017). Library prep was done by the immunoSEQ multiplex PCR assay. The multiplex PCR relied on a mix of 60 forward primers for TCR Vbeta segments and 13 reverse primers for TCR Jbeta segments. Here the immuneACCESS table is served through TCRdb, limited to in-frame sequences with V and J called. Missing clones are a known gap in these copies; in checked studies unresolved V genes cover under half, and the rest lacks a known reason. This sample holds 150,000 to 200,000 clones; around 76% were observed only once. Of the sample, 1% falls within the top ten clones. Sequenced: PBMCs. These receptor sequences come from a woman aged 40-49 years in good health and CMV-seronegative.

The chain links TRBV10-3 to TRBJ2-5, with D hard to call. Trimming removed 5 bases from V and 5 bases from J, with 18 bases in between. There are 15 residues in the CDR3. Germline lookup yields CDR1 ENHRY and CDR2 SYGVKD. The CDR3 nucleotides read TGTGCCATCAGTCCTACCGGGTCCCATGGGGAGACCCAGTACTTC. It codes for CAISPTGSHGETQYF.

A few counts support this clone. The chain is built from TRBV19 and TRBJ2-3; D is possibly TRBD2 (5 bases). V dropped 9 bases and J dropped 3 bases, with 16 bases sitting between them. In germline, CDR1 is LNHDA, CDR2 SQIVND (reference sequence). The CDR3 is made up of 14 amino acids. CDR3 in amino acids: CASREGRRTDTQYF. In DNA, the CDR3 is TGTGCCAGCCGTGAGGGCCGCCGGACAGATACGCAGTATTTT.

The genes are TRBV7-9 and TRBJ2-5, with TRBD2 matching over 15 bases. V lost 5 bases and J lost 7; bases outside the gene matches: 5. Looked up from germline, CDR1 is SEHNR and CDR2 is FQNEAQ (reference sequence). The CDR3 totals 15 residues. The CDR3 is CASSPPGLAGGTQYF. CDR3 nucleotide sequence: TGTGCCAGCAGCCCTCCGGGACTAGCGGGAGGGACCCAGTACTTC.

V and J are TRBV5-1 and TRBJ2-2; D gene unclear. This CDR3 contains 15 residues. Trimming pared 4 bases from V and 0 bases from J, leaving 10 bases between. The germline gives CDR1 SGHRS, CDR2 YFSETQ. The CDR3 DNA reads as TGCGCCAGCAGCAGTAGACTGTCGAACACCGGGGAGCTGTTTTTT. Its protein product is CASSSRLSNTGELFF. The full variable domain, its missing parts supplied by reference TRBV5-1 and TRBJ2-2, is KAGVTQTPRYLIKTRGQQVTLSCSPISGHRSVSWYQQTPGQGLQFLFEYFSETQRNKGNFPGRFSGRQFSNSRSEMNVSTLELGDSALYLCASSSRLSNTGELFFGEGSRLTVL.

V gene TRBV19 combines with J gene TRBJ1-5; 8 bases match TRBD1. The CDR3 is 14 amino acids. In germline, CDR1 is LNHDA, CDR2 SQIVND (reference sequence). Trimming took 7 bases from V and 6 from J; bases not matched to a gene: 8. CDR3 loop: CASTGQGGFQPQHF. The CDR3 bases are TGTGCCAGTACCGGACAGGGAGGGTTTCAGCCCCAGCATTTT.

The genes are TRBV7-9 and TRBJ1-3, with 8 bases matching TRBD1. The CDR3 length is 14 residues. J was trimmed by 4 bases and V by 6 bases; bases with no gene match: 5. Looked up from germline, CDR1 is SEHNR and CDR2 is FQNEAQ (reference sequence). DNA for the CDR3: TGTGCCAGCAGTTTGACAGGGGCAGGAAACACCATATATTTT. As protein: CASSLTGAGNTIYF.

The CDR3 DNA reads TGCGCCAGCAGCTTGGAAAGGGGTATAGATGAGCAGTTCTTC. It encodes CASSLERGIDEQFF. This chain uses TRBV5-1 with TRBJ2-1; a possible D gene is TRBD1 (5 bases). V lost 0 bases and J lost 8, with 12 bases in between. This CDR3 comprises 14 residues. Per germline, CDR1 SGHRS and CDR2 YFSETQ. The full variable domain, its missing parts supplied by reference TRBV5-1 and TRBJ2-1, is KAGVTQTPRYLIKTRGQQVTLSCSPISGHRSVSWYQQTPGQGLQFLFEYFSETQRNKGNFPGRFSGRQFSNSRSEMNVSTLELGDSALYLCASSLERGIDEQFFGPGTRLTVL.

The chain joins TRBV6-4 to TRBJ2-1; 13 nucleotides line up with TRBD2. J gave up 10 bases and V 4 bases, and 4 bases lay outside the gene matches. CDR3 length: 14 amino acids. Per germline, CDR1 MRHNA and CDR2 SNTAGT. The CDR3 bases are TGTGCCAGCAGTGTGGGACTAGCGGGAAGAGAGCAGTTCTTC. Translating gives CASSVGLAGREQFF.

The chain carries TRBV5-1 and TRBJ2-2, with TRBD2 identical over 7 bases. Per the germline V gene, CDR1 is SGHRS and CDR2 is YFSETQ. V trimming: 4 bases; J trimming: 5 bases; junction bases outside the gene matches: 5. CDR3 length: 14 residues. The CDR3 region has the DNA TGCGCCAGCAGCGCCGCGGGGGAGACCGGGGAGCTGTTTTTT. Its protein product is CASSAAGETGELFF.

Remarks on this clone: Other DNA sequences from this sample encode an identical CDR3 as well. The chain uses TRBV20-1 and TRBJ1-5; D remains unclear. The CDR3 runs to 11 residues. Germline CDR1 is DFQATT and CDR2 is SNEGSKA (reference sequence). The V and J ends lost 3 bases and 5 bases respectively, with 5 bases between them. CDR3 coding DNA: TGCAGTGCTAGTCCCGATCAGCCCCAGCATTTT. Encoded protein: CSASPDQPQHF.

A few counts support this clone. The CDR3 coding sequence is TGTGCCAGCAGCCCCGGGAATTCAGAGACCCAGTACTTC. This translates into CASSPGNSETQYF. The J gene is TRBJ2-5, the V gene TRBV11-2; TRBD2 is a possible D gene (5 bases). The V end lost 5 bases, the J end lost 4 bases, and 11 bases lay between the germline ends. This CDR3 comprises 13 residues. Germline values: CDR1 SGHAT, CDR2 FQNNGV.

This chain joins TRBV11-3 and TRBJ2-7; 8 nucleotides agree with TRBD2. CDR1 and CDR2 from the germline V gene are SGHNT and YENEEA. V lost 5 bases and J lost 6; bases outside the gene matches: 3. The CDR3 is 12 residues long. The CDR3 loop is CASSPGGGEQYF. CDR3 nucleotides: TGTGCCAGCAGCCCGGGGGGGGGCGAGCAGTACTTC.

CDR3 DNA sequence: TGTGCCAGCAGTTACGGGCAGGGGGTGGTTGGCTACACCTTC. Translating gives CASSYGQGVVGYTF. The V and J genes are TRBV6-5 and TRBJ1-2; 7 bases match TRBD1. The V gene's germline CDR1 is MNHEY and CDR2 SVGAGI. The CDR3 runs to 14 residues. With 2 bases clipped from V and 7 bases from J, the junction kept 7 bases outside the gene matches.

J is TRBJ2-1 and V is TRBV6-4, with 7 bases matching TRBD2. V gave up 5 bases and J gave up 7 bases; unmatched junction bases: 5. This CDR3 contains 13 residues. The germline V gene has CDR1 MRHNA and CDR2 SNTAGT. The CDR3 DNA reads as TGTGCCAGCAGTACCGGGAGGCAGAATGAGCAGTTCTTC. It codes for CASSTGRQNEQFF.

V gene TRBV5-4 combines with J gene TRBJ2-5; TRBD2 agrees at 7 bases. Germline CDR1 reads SGHNT; CDR2 reads YYREEE (reference sequence). This CDR3 is 14 amino acids long. V shed 0 bases and J 4 bases; nucleotides not matched to a gene: 3. The CDR3 spells CASSLAREGETQYF. DNA of the CDR3: TGTGCCAGCAGCTTGGCCAGGGAGGGAGAGACCCAGTACTTC.